Here is one TCR beta chain with its context. Its antigen is undetermined. Repeated repertoire sampling spanned the course of chemoradiotherapy. Here immunoSEQ multiplex PCR was the method, and the copy in TCRdb shows in-frame clones only, minus some. The data hold about 16,000 clones, with 65% to 80% observed a single time. This entry is derived from a study of chemoradiotherapy in HPV16-positive cancers. Across the study: Candidate HPV-specific T-cell clones and common TCR motifs came from functional assays in two HPV16-positive patients. Points from the study as a whole: Candidate HPV-specific clones and E7-related TCR motifs grew in tumor during treatment. In HPV16-positive patients, HPV-responsive T-cell expansion tracked better recurrence-free survival.

Germline CDR1 is MNHEY and CDR2 is SMNVEV (reference sequence). The CDR3 has 14 residues. Trimming took off 5 bases at V and 4 bases at J, with 12 bases between the two ends. This chain links TRBV27 with TRBJ2-1; weak D call: TRBD2 (5 bases). This receptor was obtained from a human donor with HPV-associated anogenital cancer. Sequenced material: tumor tissue, taken from a patient who underwent chemoradiotherapy. In DNA, the CDR3 is TGTGCCAGCAGTCTCGATTGGAGGTACAATGAGCAGTTCTTC. Translating it yields CASSLDWRYNEQFF.